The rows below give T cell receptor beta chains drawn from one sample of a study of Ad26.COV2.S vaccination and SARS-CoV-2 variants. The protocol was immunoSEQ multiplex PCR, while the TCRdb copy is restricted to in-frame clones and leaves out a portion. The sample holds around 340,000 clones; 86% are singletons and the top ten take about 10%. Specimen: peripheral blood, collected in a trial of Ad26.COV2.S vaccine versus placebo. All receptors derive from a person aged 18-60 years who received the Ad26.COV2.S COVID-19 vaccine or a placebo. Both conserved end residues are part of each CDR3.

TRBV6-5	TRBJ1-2	CASSYALGDSYGYTF
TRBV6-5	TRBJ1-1	CASNLLQGNTEAFF
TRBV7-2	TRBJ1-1	CASSLVSADTEAFF
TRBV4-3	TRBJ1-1	CASSQGLGVMNTEAFF
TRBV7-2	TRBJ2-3	CASSARQTDTQYF
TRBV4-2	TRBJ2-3	CASSQEVLYHGTDTQYF
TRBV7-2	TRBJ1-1	CASSKMNTEAFF
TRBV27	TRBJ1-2	CASSLDRGGYGYTF
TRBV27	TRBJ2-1	CASSLWTSSDEQFF
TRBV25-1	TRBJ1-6	CASSYDRSNSPLHF
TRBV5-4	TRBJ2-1	CASSFSSGGGDQFF
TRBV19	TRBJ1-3	CASSIGGGQGNTIYF
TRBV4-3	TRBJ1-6	CASSLEGGSPLHF
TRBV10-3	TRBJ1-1	CAISQGLDEAFF
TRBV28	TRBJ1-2	CASSLLDKGKGGYTF
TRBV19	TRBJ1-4	CASSTTGGVEKLFF
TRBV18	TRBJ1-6	CASSPKQGYNSPLHF
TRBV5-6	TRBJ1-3	CASRPRGLSGNTIYF